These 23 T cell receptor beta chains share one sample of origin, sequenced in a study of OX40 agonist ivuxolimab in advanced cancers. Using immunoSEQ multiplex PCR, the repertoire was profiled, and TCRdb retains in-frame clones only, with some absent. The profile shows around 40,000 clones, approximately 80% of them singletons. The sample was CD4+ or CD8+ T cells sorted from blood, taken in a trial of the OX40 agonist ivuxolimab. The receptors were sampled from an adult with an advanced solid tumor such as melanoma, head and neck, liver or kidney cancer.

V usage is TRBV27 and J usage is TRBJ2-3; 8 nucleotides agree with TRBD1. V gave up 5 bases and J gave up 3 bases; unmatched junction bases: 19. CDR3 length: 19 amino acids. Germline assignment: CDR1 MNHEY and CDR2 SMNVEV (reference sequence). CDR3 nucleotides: TGTGCCAGCAGTCTCATACCACCCTTTACCAGGGGGCCTACAGATACGCAGTATTTT. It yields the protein CASSLIPPFTRGPTDTQYF.

CDR3: CASSTQTPLADEQYF. CDR3 DNA sequence: TGTGCCAGCAGCACACAAACCCCACTAGCAGACGAGCAGTACTTC. This chain connects TRBV7-9 to TRBJ2-7; D is perhaps TRBD2 (6 bases). This CDR3 is built from 15 residues. V was shortened by 5 bases and J by 5 bases, with 19 bases between the two germline ends. The germline gives CDR1 SEHNR, CDR2 FQNEAQ (reference sequence). The whole variable domain, filled in from reference TRBV7-9 and TRBJ2-7, reads DTGVSQNPRHKITKRGQNVTFRCDPISEHNRLYWYRQTLGQGPEFLTYFQNEAQLEKSRLLSDRFSAERPKGSFSTLEIQRTEQGDSAMYLCASSTQTPLADEQYFGPGTRLTVT.

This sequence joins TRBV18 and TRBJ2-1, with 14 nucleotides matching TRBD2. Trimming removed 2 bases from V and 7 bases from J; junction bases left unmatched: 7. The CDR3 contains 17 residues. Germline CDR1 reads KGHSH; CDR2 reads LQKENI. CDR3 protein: CASSPATGTSGRNEQFF. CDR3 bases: TGTGCCAGCTCACCAGCCACCGGGACTAGCGGGAGAAATGAGCAGTTCTTC.

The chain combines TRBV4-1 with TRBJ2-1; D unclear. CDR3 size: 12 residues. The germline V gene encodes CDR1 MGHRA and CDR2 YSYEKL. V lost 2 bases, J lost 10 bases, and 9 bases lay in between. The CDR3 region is CASSQTVGEQFF. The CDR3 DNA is TGCGCCAGCAGCCAAACCGTCGGGGAGCAGTTCTTC.

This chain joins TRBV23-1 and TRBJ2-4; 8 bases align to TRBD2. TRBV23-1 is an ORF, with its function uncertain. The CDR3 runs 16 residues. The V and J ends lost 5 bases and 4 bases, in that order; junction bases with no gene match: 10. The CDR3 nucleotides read TGCGCCAGCAGTGAGCCCCCCGGGAGGGCAAAAAACATTCAGTACTTC. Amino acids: CASSEPPGRAKNIQYF.

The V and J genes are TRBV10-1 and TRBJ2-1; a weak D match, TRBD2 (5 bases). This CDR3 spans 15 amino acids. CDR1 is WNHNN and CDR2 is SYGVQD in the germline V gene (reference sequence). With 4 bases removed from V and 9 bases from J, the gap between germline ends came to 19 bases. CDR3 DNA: TGCGCCAGCAGTGCAAGGACTCAAGGACCGGCTGAGCAGTTCTTC. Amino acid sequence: CASSARTQGPAEQFF.

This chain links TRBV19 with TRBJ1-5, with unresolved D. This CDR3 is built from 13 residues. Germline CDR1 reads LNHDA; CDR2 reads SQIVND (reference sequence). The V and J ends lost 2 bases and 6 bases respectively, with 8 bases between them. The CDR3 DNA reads TGTGCCAGTAGTATAACGGTTCTTCAGCCCCAGCATTTT. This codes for CASSITVLQPQHF.

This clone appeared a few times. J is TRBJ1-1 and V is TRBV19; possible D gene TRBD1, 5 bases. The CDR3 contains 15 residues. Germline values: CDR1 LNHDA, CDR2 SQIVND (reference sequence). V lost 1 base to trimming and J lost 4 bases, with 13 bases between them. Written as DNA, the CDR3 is TGTGCCAGTAGTATAGCCGGGACGGGCGGCACTGAAGCTTTCTTT. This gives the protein CASSIAGTGGTEAFF.

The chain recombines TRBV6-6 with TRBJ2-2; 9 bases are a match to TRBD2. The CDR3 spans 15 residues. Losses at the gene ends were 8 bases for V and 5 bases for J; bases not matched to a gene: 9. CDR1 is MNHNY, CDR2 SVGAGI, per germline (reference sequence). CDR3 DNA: TGTGCCAGCTCCCTTAGGGCGGGAGGGACCGGGGAGCTGTTTTTT. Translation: CASSLRAGGTGELFF.

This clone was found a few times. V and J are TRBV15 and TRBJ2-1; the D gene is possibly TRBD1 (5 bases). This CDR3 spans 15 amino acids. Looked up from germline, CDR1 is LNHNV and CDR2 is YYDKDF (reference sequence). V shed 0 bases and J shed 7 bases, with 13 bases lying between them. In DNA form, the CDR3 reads TGTGCCACCAGCAGAGATCAAGTGACAGTTAATGAGCAGTTCTTC. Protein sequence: CATSRDQVTVNEQFF.

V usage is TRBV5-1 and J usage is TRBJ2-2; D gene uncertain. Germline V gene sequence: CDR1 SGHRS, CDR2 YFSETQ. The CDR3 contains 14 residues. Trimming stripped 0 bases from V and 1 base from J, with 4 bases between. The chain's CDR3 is CASSLAGNTGELFF. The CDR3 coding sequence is TGCGCCAGCAGCTTGGCAGGGAACACCGGGGAGCTGTTTTTT.

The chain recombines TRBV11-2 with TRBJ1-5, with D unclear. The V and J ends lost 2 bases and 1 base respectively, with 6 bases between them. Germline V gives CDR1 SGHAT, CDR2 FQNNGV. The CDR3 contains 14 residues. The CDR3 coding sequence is TGTGCCAGCAGCTTACGGGAGAGCAATCAGCCCCAGCATTTT. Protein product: CASSLRESNQPQHF.

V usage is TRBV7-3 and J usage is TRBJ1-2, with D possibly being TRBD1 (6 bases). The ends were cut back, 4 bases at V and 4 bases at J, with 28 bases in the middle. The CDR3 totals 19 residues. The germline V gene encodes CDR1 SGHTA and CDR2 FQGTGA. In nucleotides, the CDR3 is TGTGCCAGCAGCTCAGGACCTCGACAGGCTGGGGAAACTGTCTATGGCTACACCTTC. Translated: CASSSGPRQAGETVYGYTF.

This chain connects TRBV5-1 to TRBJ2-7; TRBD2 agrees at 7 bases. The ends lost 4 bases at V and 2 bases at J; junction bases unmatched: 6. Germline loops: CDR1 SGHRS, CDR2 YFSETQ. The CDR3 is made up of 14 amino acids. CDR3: CASSREGQAYEQYF. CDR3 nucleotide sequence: TGCGCCAGCAGCAGGGAGGGCCAGGCCTACGAGCAGTACTTC. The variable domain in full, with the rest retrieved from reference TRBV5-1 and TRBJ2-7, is KAGVTQTPRYLIKTRGQQVTLSCSPISGHRSVSWYQQTPGQGLQFLFEYFSETQRNKGNFPGRFSGRQFSNSRSEMNVSTLELGDSALYLCASSREGQAYEQYFGPGTRLTVT.

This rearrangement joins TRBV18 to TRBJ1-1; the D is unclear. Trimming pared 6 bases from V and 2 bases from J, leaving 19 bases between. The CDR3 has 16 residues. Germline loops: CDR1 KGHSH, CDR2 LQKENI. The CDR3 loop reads CASSPGLIKFNTEAFF. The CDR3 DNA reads TGTGCCAGCTCGCCCGGACTGATCAAGTTCAACACTGAAGCTTTCTTT.

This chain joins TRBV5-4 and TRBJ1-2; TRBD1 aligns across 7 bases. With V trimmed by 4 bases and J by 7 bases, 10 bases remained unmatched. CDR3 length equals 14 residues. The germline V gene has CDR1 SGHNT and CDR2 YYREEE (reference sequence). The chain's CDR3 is CASSIRQGLGGYTF. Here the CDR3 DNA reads TGTGCCAGCAGCATACGACAGGGTTTGGGTGGCTACACCTTC. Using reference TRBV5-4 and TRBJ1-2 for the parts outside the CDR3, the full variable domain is ETGVTQSPTHLIKTRGQQVTLRCSSQSGHNTVSWYQQALGQGPQFIFQYYREEENGRGNFPPRFSGLQFPNYSSELNVNALELDDSALYLCASSIRQGLGGYTFGSGTRLTVV.

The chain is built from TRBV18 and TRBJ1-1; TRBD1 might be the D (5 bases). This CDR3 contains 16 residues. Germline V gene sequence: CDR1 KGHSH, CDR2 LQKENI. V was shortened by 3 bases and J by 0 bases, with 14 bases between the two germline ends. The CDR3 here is CASSPPGRLMNTEAFF. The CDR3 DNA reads TGTGCCAGCTCACCCCCGGGACGCCTCATGAACACTGAAGCTTTCTTT.

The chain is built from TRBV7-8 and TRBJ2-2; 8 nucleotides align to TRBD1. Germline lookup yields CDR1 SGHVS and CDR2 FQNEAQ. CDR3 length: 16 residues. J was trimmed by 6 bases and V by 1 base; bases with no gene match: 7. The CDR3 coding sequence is TGTGCCAGCAGCTTAGGATGGCAGGGGGCTTCCGGGGAGCTGTTTTTT. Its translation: CASSLGWQGASGELFF.

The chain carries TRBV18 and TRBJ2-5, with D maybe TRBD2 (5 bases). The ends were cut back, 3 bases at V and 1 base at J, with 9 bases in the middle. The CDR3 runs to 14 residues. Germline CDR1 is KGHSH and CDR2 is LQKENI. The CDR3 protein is CASSPGLAQETQYF. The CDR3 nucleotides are TGTGCCAGCTCACCGGGCCTAGCCCAAGAGACCCAGTACTTC.

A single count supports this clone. The chain's CDR3 is CASSLRGLAANEQFF. The CDR3 DNA reads TGTGCCAGCAGCTTGAGGGGACTAGCGGCAAATGAGCAGTTCTTC. The rearrangement joins TRBV7-9 to TRBJ2-1, with 11 bases matching TRBD2. V shed 3 bases and J 7 bases; nucleotides not matched to a gene: 5. CDR3 length equals 15 residues. Germline CDR1 and CDR2: SEHNR and FQNEAQ (reference sequence).

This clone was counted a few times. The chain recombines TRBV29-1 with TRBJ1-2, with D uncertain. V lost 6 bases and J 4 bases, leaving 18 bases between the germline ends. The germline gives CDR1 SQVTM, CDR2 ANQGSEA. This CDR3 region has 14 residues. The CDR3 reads CSVRPRSPSYGYTF. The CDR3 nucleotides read TGCAGCGTCAGACCCAGGTCACCCAGCTATGGCTACACCTTC.

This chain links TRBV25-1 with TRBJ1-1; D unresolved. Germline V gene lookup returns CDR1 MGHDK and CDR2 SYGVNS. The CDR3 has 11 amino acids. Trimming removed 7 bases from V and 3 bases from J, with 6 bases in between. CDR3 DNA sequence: TGTGCCAGCACCCTGGACACTGAAGCTTTCTTT. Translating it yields CASTLDTEAFF.

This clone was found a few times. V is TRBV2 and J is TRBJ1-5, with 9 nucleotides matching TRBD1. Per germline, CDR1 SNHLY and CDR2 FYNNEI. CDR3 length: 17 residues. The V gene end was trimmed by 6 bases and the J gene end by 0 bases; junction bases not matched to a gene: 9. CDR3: CASRRDRASYSNQPQHF. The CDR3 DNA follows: TGTGCCAGCAGAAGGGACAGGGCATCCTATAGCAATCAGCCCCAGCATTTT.